The 8 T cell receptor beta chains listed next were all sequenced from one sample in a study of CD8+ T cells in alopecia areata. It was cDNA, reverse transcribed from extracted RNA, that served as the sequencing template. Repertoires were generated with immunoSEQ multiplex PCR, while TCRdb's copy carries only in-frame clones and drops some. The table lists tens of thousands of clones, over 25% of them singletons. The treatment here: oral pan-JAK inhibitor, 5-10 mg twice daily. This material consisted of CD8+ T cells sorted from blood, taken at week 4, from a patient treated with tofacitinib. These receptors were collected from a human donor with alopecia areata.

The chain couples TRBV29-1 to TRBJ2-2; perhaps D is TRBD1 or TRBD2 (7 bases each). V dropped 4 bases and J dropped 4 bases, with 13 bases sitting between them. The CDR3 is made up of 14 amino acids. The germline gives CDR1 SQVTM, CDR2 ANQGSEA. The DNA for the CDR3 is TGCAGCGTTGGACAGGGAGGGGCCACCGGGGAGCTGTTTTTT. Protein: CSVGQGGATGELFF.

This clone has a handful of counts. The rearrangement uses TRBV9 and TRBJ1-1; 9 bases line up with TRBD1. There are 15 residues in the CDR3. Germline values: CDR1 SGDLS, CDR2 YYNGEE. V lost 6 bases and J lost 3; bases outside the gene matches: 9. The CDR3 DNA reads as TGTGCCAGCACACAGGGGGCTGGGCTCGACACTGAAGCTTTCTTT. Amino acids: CASTQGAGLDTEAFF.

The rearrangement joins TRBV29-1 to TRBJ1-1; no reliable D call. This CDR3 has 13 amino acids. Trimming took 6 bases from V and 4 from J, leaving 15 bases between them. CDR1 is SQVTM, CDR2 ANQGSEA, per germline. The CDR3 sequence is CSVDGTRSTEAFF. CDR3 bases: TGCAGCGTCGACGGCACGAGGAGCACTGAAGCTTTCTTT. The full variable domain, rest sourced from reference TRBV29-1 and TRBJ1-1, is SAVISQKPSRDICQRGTSLTIQCQVDSQVTMMFWYRQQPGQSLTLIATANQGSEATYESGFVIDKFPISRPNLTFSTLTVSNMSPEDSSIYLCSVDGTRSTEAFFGQGTRLTVV.

This clone was detected only once. The chain couples TRBV29-1 to TRBJ2-5, with 12 nucleotides matching TRBD2. The CDR3 runs 16 residues. J lost 4 bases, V lost 4 bases, and 10 bases had no gene match. Germline-derived CDR1 and CDR2 are SQVTM and ANQGSEA. The CDR3 loop reads CSVAGLAGIKIETQYF. The CDR3 coding sequence is TGCAGCGTTGCTGGACTAGCGGGAATTAAGATAGAGACCCAGTACTTC.

This clone was counted only a few times. The rearrangement uses TRBV7-8 and TRBJ2-1; 9 bases match TRBD1. There are 15 residues in the CDR3. V was clipped by 6 bases and J by 8 bases; unmatched bases: 11. The germline V gene encodes CDR1 SGHVS and CDR2 FQNEAQ. DNA for the CDR3: TGTGCCAGCAGGCACCGGGACAGGGAAGGAGATGAGCAGTTCTTC. Translating it yields CASRHRDREGDEQFF.

The chain has TRBV5-1 and TRBJ2-7, with no clear D. Germline-derived CDR1 and CDR2 are SGHRS and YFSETQ. The CDR3 is made up of 14 amino acids. V was cut by 4 bases and J by 4 bases, with 15 bases left in between. DNA of the CDR3: TGCGCCAGCAGCATGAGCGATAATCCATACGAGCAGTACTTC. It is translated as CASSMSDNPYEQYF. The entire variable domain, with the rest obtained from reference TRBV5-1 and TRBJ2-7, is as follows: KAGVTQTPRYLIKTRGQQVTLSCSPISGHRSVSWYQQTPGQGLQFLFEYFSETQRNKGNFPGRFSGRQFSNSRSEMNVSTLELGDSALYLCASSMSDNPYEQYFGPGTRLTVT.

In this sample, this clone turned up a few times. The genes are TRBV10-2 and TRBJ1-4; D not resolved. The germline V gene has CDR1 WSHSY and CDR2 SAAADI. Trimming pared 8 bases from V and 8 bases from J, leaving 18 bases between. The CDR3 covers 14 residues. CDR3 sequence reads: CASSGLGSAEKLFF. DNA for the CDR3: TGCGCCAGCTCCGGTTTAGGGAGCGCCGAAAAACTGTTTTTT.

In its sample, this clone was seen a few times. V is TRBV19 and J is TRBJ1-5, with a possible D match to TRBD1 (5 bases). Germline assignment: CDR1 LNHDA and CDR2 SQIVND (reference sequence). The CDR3 sequence is 16 residues long. Trimming removed 3 bases at V and 1 base at J, with 13 bases between. CDR3 loop: CASSIGGANSNQPQHF. In DNA, the CDR3 is TGTGCCAGTAGTATTGGTGGGGCGAACAGCAATCAGCCCCAGCATTTT.